The 19 T cell receptor beta chains listed next were all sequenced from one sample in a study of T-cell reconstitution after alpha-beta-depleted transplantation in children (dated by TCRdb to about 2016). Libraries were constructed by PCR. The listed sequencing device is Illumina HiSeq 2500. TCR library preparation used molecular barcoding, with unique molecular identifiers applied to normalize quantification of the TCRbeta repertoire. TCRdb reran the public reads through fastp at Q25 and MiXCR, keeping productive beta chains. Every distinct CDR3 protein forms one entry, paired with its most common genes and DNA. This sample is represented by 70,000 to 95,000 distinct CDR3 sequences; 15% to 17% of them were singletons. In total, the top ten clones hold roughly 21% of the sample. Read against the paper, the sample's treatment or condition label means: allogeneic hematopoietic cell transplantation with graft depleted of TCRalphabeta T cells and CD19 B cells.

Sequenced material: PBMCs, mostly from graft donor cells, taken 180 days after TCRalphabeta/CD19-depleted stem cell transplant. These receptors were collected from a male patient between 2 and 10 years old who had a stem cell transplant for acute lymphoblastic leukemia, so the T cells may come from the graft donor.

The chain has TRBV10-1 and TRBJ2-7; TRBD1 agrees at 8 bases. CDR3 length equals 15 residues. Germline V lookup: CDR1 WNHNN, CDR2 SYGVQD (reference sequence). Unmatched junction bases numbered 12, after V lost 5 bases and J lost 6 bases. Here the CDR3 reads CASSTDREPWSEQYF. The DNA for the CDR3 is TGCGCCAGCAGTACGGACAGGGAACCGTGGAGCGAGCAGTACTTC.

This clonotype was seen ten or more times. This chain connects TRBV5-6 to TRBJ2-6; TRBD1 aligns across 7 bases. Trimming cost V 1 base and J 3 bases; bases outside gene matches: 1. Germline loops: CDR1 SGHDT, CDR2 YYEEEE. The CDR3 runs 15 residues. The CDR3 spells CASSLRGRGANVLTF. The CDR3 region has the DNA TGTGCCAGCAGCTTGAGGGGGCGTGGGGCCAACGTCCTGACTTTC.

The table lists this clonotype with a few counts. The CDR3 DNA reads as TGTGCCAGCAGCCCAGGACTAGCGGGGGGCCCAGAGACCCAGTACTTC. It encodes CASSPGLAGGPETQYF. The chain has TRBV7-7 and TRBJ2-5; TRBD2 matches at 14 bases. The CDR3 runs 16 residues. V dropped 5 bases and J dropped 4; count of bases not matched to a gene: 6. The V gene's germline CDR1 is SSHAT and CDR2 FNYEAQ (reference sequence).

This clonotype appeared a few times. The chain joins TRBV7-6 to TRBJ2-7; D possibly matches TRBD1 or TRBD2 (5 bases each). Trimming cost V 5 bases and J 2 bases, with 16 bases left between them. The CDR3 is made up of 15 amino acids. In germline, CDR1 is SGHVS, CDR2 FNYEAQ. CDR3 coding DNA: TGTGCCAGCAGCCCCGCAGGGCGGGTTCCCTACGAGCAGTACTTC. It yields the protein CASSPAGRVPYEQYF. The variable domain in full, completed from reference TRBV7-6 and TRBJ2-7, reads GAGVSQSPRYKVTKRGQDVALRCDPISGHVSLYWYRQALGQGPEFLTYFNYEAQQDKSGLPNDRFSAERPEGSISTLTIQRTEQRDSAMYRCASSPAGRVPYEQYFGPGTRLTVT.

The chain recombines TRBV10-2 with TRBJ2-7; 11 bases align to TRBD1. The germline CDR1 and CDR2 sequences are WSHSY and SAAADI. Unmatched junction bases numbered 6, after V lost 7 bases and J lost 4 bases. CDR3 length: 14 residues. In nucleotides, the CDR3 is TGCGCCAGCACTGGACAGGGGGCGTTTTACGAGCAGTACTTC. It specifies CASTGQGAFYEQYF.

The CDR3 protein is CASSQPGSGYNEQFF. Here the CDR3 DNA reads TGTGCCAGCTCCCAACCCGGGTCCGGCTACAATGAGCAGTTCTTC. The chain couples TRBV7-6 to TRBJ2-1, with no clear D. The germline CDR1 and CDR2 sequences are SGHVS and FNYEAQ. Trimming left V 8 bases short and J 3 bases short, with 17 bases between. This CDR3 comprises 15 residues.

The rearrangement links TRBV29-1 to TRBJ2-6, with TRBD1 matching over 9 bases. Germline-derived CDR1 and CDR2 are SQVTM and ANQGSEA. The CDR3 has 16 residues. V shed 6 bases and J 4 bases; nucleotides not matched to a gene: 10. CDR3 sequence (DNA): TGCAGCGTGGCCGACAGGGGGAGCACCGGGGCCAACGTCCTGACTTTC. Amino acid sequence: CSVADRGSTGANVLTF. Looking up the rest from reference TRBV29-1 and TRBJ2-6 gives the full variable domain: SAVISQKPSRDICQRGTSLTIQCQVDSQVTMMFWYRQQPGQSLTLIATANQGSEATYESGFVIDKFPISRPNLTFSTLTVSNMSPEDSSIYLCSVADRGSTGANVLTFGAGSRLTVL.

This clonotype was picked up a small number of times. The gene calls are TRBV2 and TRBJ2-7; tentatively, D is TRBD2 (5 bases). The CDR3 totals 12 residues. V lost 6 bases to trimming and J lost 6 bases, with 12 bases between them. CDR1 SNHLY and CDR2 FYNNEI come from the germline V gene. CDR3 nucleotides: TGTGCCAGCAGGGCACTTGGGAGCGAGCAGTACTTC. Protein product: CASRALGSEQYF.

The chain is built from TRBV20-1 and TRBJ2-2, with TRBD1 matching 7 bases. The ends lost 1 base at V and 3 bases at J; junction bases unmatched: 2. The CDR3 spans 14 residues. Germline-derived CDR1 and CDR2 are DFQATT and SNEGSKA (reference sequence). CDR3 in amino acids: CSARVQGHTGELFF. The CDR3 DNA reads TGCAGTGCTAGAGTACAGGGGCACACCGGGGAGCTGTTTTTT.

The genes are TRBV12-3 or TRBV12-4 and TRBJ1-2; D not certain. This CDR3 contains 13 residues. Trimming removed 0 bases from V and 7 bases from J, with 9 bases in between. The CDR3 region has the DNA TGTGCCAGCAGTTTAGCGCAATTCCGTGGCTACACCTTC. Translation: CASSLAQFRGYTF.

This clonotype was counted a few times. This chain joins TRBV6-5 and TRBJ1-6, with a weak D call TRBD1 (5 bases). CDR3 length equals 12 residues. Germline CDR1 and CDR2: MNHEY and SVGAGI. Trimming took off 6 bases at V and 14 bases at J, with 14 bases between the two ends. CDR3 DNA sequence: TGTGCCAGCAGCTACCAGGGCATGGCCCTCCACTTT. Its protein is CASSYQGMALHF.

The rearrangement uses TRBV7-9 and TRBJ2-7; the D gene is possibly TRBD2 (6 bases). CDR1 and CDR2 (germline): SEHNR, FQNEAQ (reference sequence). The length of the CDR3 is 16 residues. Trimming pared 7 bases from V and 6 bases from J, leaving 25 bases between. DNA of the CDR3: TGTGCCAGCATCCCTCAAAAGGAGGGAATCGGGTGCGAGCAGTACTTC. This encodes CASIPQKEGIGCEQYF.

This clonotype was recorded a few times. The chain employs TRBV7-9 and TRBJ2-5; a possible D gene is TRBD2 (5 bases). Germline values: CDR1 SEHNR, CDR2 FQNEAQ (reference sequence). The CDR3 has 17 residues. Trimming took 6 bases from V and 3 from J, leaving 23 bases between them. The CDR3 DNA is TGTGCCAGCAGTCCACTTATTATCAGCGAGGGAAAAGAGACCCAGTACTTC. Residues: CASSPLIISEGKETQYF. Full variable domain (outside the CDR3, taken from reference TRBV7-9 and TRBJ2-5): DTGVSQNPRHKITKRGQNVTFRCDPISEHNRLYWYRQTLGQGPEFLTYFQNEAQLEKSRLLSDRFSAERPKGSFSTLEIQRTEQGDSAMYLCASSPLIISEGKETQYFGPGTRLLVL.

This chain links TRBV20-1 with TRBJ1-2, with TRBD1 matching 10 bases. The germline V gene encodes CDR1 DFQATT and CDR2 SNEGSKA (reference sequence). With 3 bases clipped from V and 8 bases from J, the junction kept 3 bases outside the gene matches. The CDR3 has 12 amino acids. CDR3: CSASGQGGGYTF. For the CDR3, the DNA is TGCAGTGCTAGCGGACAGGGGGGCGGCTACACCTTC.

This sequence joins TRBV13 and TRBJ2-2, with 9 bases lining up with TRBD1. This CDR3 is built from 15 residues. Trimming cost V 7 bases and J 7 bases; bases outside gene matches: 10. The germline CDR1 and CDR2 sequences are PRHDT and FYEKMQ (reference sequence). The CDR3 bases are TGTGCCAGCACCACCGGACAGGGGTCGGTCGGGGAGCTGTTTTTT. This codes for CASTTGQGSVGELFF.

This clonotype was observed a handful of times. V and J are TRBV20-1 and TRBJ2-7, with TRBD2 matching over 11 bases. Germline V lookup: CDR1 DFQATT, CDR2 SNEGSKA (reference sequence). This CDR3 is built from 13 residues. Trimming removed 6 bases from V and 6 bases from J; junction bases left unmatched: 7. CDR3 nucleotide sequence: TGCAGTGCACCTGGGACTAGCGGTGTCGAGCAGTACTTC. Translating gives CSAPGTSGVEQYF.

This clonotype was observed at least ten times. The V call is TRBV10-1, the J call TRBJ2-7; 10 positions match TRBD2. CDR3 length equals 15 residues. After removal of 5 bases from V and 0 bases from J, the junction contained 4 bases not matched to a gene. Germline V lookup: CDR1 WNHNN, CDR2 SYGVQD (reference sequence). The CDR3 sequence is CASSKIAGGSYEQYF. The DNA of the CDR3 is TGCGCCAGCAGTAAAATAGCGGGGGGCTCCTACGAGCAGTACTTC.

This clonotype has just one count. The rearrangement uses TRBV5-1 and TRBJ1-2; 10 nucleotides align to TRBD1. The CDR3 contains 15 residues. The germline V gene encodes CDR1 SGHRS and CDR2 YFSETQ. Unmatched junction bases numbered 3, after V lost 0 bases and J lost 4 bases. The CDR3 protein is CASSLAGDRGYGYTF. The CDR3 coding sequence is TGCGCCAGCAGCTTGGCCGGGGACAGGGGCTATGGCTACACCTTC. Drawing the rest from reference TRBV5-1 and TRBJ1-2, the complete variable domain is KAGVTQTPRYLIKTRGQQVTLSCSPISGHRSVSWYQQTPGQGLQFLFEYFSETQRNKGNFPGRFSGRQFSNSRSEMNVSTLELGDSALYLCASSLAGDRGYGYTFGSGTRLTVV.

This clonotype appeared a few times. This rearrangement joins TRBV7-2 to TRBJ2-7; a possible D gene is TRBD1 (6 bases). Trimming left V 1 base short and J 7 bases short, with 20 bases between. The length of the CDR3 is 16 residues. CDR1 SGHTA and CDR2 FQGNSA come from the germline V gene. The CDR3 is CASSLDGHGQIWEQYF. DNA of the CDR3: TGTGCCAGCAGCTTAGATGGGCACGGACAGATCTGGGAGCAGTACTTC. The whole variable domain, filled in from reference TRBV7-2 and TRBJ2-7, reads GAGVSQSPSNKVTEKGKDVELRCDPISGHTALYWYRQSLGQGLEFLIYFQGNSAPDKSGLPSDRFSAERTGGSVSTLTIQRTQQEDSAVYLCASSLDGHGQIWEQYFGPGTRLTVT.